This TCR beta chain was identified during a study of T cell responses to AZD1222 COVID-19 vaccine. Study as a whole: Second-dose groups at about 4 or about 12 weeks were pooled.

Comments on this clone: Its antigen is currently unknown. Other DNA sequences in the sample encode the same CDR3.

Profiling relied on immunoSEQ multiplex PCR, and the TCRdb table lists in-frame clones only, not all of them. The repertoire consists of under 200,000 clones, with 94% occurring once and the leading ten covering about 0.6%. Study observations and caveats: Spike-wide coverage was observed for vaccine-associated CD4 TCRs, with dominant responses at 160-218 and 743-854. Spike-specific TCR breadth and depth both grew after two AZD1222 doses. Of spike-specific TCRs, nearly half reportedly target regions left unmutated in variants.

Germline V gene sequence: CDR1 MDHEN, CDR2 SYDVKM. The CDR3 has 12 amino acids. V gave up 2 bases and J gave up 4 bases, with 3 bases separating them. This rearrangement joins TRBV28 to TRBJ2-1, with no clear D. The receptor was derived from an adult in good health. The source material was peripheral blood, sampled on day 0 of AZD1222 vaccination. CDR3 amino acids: CASSLGYNEQFF. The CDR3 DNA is TGTGCCAGCAGTTTAGGGTACAATGAGCAGTTCTTC.